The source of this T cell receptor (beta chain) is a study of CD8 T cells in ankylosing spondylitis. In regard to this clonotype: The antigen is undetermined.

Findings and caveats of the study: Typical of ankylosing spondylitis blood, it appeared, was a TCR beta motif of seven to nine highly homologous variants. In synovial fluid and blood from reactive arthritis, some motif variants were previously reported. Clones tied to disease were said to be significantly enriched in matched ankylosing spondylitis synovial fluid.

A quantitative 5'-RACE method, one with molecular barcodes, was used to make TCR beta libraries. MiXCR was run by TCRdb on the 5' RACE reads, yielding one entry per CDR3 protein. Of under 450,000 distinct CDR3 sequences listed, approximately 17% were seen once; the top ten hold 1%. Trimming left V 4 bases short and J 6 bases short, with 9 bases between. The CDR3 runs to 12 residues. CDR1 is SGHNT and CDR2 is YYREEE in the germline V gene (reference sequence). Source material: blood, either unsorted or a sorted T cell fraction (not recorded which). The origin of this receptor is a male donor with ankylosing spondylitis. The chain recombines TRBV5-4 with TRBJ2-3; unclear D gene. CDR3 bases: TGTGCCAGCAGCACCGGTTCTGATACGCAGTATTTT. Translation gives CASSTGSDTQYF.